The 9 T cell receptor beta chains listed next were all sequenced from one sample in a study of somatic mutations in cytotoxic T cells in rheumatoid arthritis. The table came from immunoSEQ multiplex PCR; TCRdb's copy has only in-frame clones and leaves some out. The sample consists of about 12,000 clones, about four fifths of them appearing once. Material for sequencing was CD8+ T cells sorted from blood. These receptors all come from a woman in her fifties or sixties in good health.

The gene calls are TRBV14 and TRBJ1-2; D may be TRBD1 (6 bases). This CDR3 comprises 15 residues. V was cut by 1 base and J by 2 bases, with 11 bases left in between. CDR1 and CDR2 (germline): SGHDN, FVKESK. CDR3 nucleotide sequence: TGTGCCAGCAGCCAAGGAATACAGGGAAACTATGGCTACACCTTC. It specifies CASSQGIQGNYGYTF.

The chain has TRBV4-1 and TRBJ2-2; TRBD1 matches at 8 bases. The CDR3 contains 16 residues. The germline gives CDR1 MGHRA, CDR2 YSYEKL. Trimming cost V 4 bases and J 5 bases; bases outside gene matches: 9. This CDR3 reads CASSPLTGAHTGELFF. The CDR3 coding sequence is TGCGCCAGCAGCCCGCTGACAGGGGCCCATACCGGGGAGCTGTTTTTT.

The chain carries TRBV27 and TRBJ1-1, with a tentative D call TRBD1 (5 bases). This CDR3 has 14 residues. Looked up from germline, CDR1 is MNHEY and CDR2 is SMNVEV (reference sequence). The V end lost 2 bases, the J end lost 6 bases, and 13 bases lay between the germline ends. The CDR3 DNA is TGTGCCAGCAGTTTAACAGGAATATGGGCTGAAGCTTTCTTT. It translates to CASSLTGIWAEAFF.

The chain has TRBV27 and TRBJ2-4; 12 bases match TRBD2. The CDR3 has 13 residues. The germline gives CDR1 MNHEY, CDR2 SMNVEV (reference sequence). With 4 bases clipped from V and 9 bases from J, the junction kept 1 base outside the gene matches. In DNA, the CDR3 is TGTGCCAGCAGTTCTAGCGGGGGGGGCATTCAGTACTTC. It encodes CASSSSGGGIQYF.

This clone was counted only a few times. The same CDR3 also results from other DNA sequences found in this sample. The chain combines TRBV9 with TRBJ2-1; TRBD1 matches 8 bases. CDR1 is SGDLS and CDR2 is YYNGEE in the germline V gene. Germline trimming cut 3 bases from V and 4 bases from J; bases unmatched to any gene: 6. The CDR3 covers 15 residues. The CDR3: CASSASGTGYNEQFF. The CDR3, as DNA: TGTGCCAGCAGCGCTTCCGGGACAGGTTACAATGAGCAGTTCTTC.

V gene TRBV19 combines with J gene TRBJ2-1; perhaps TRBD2 as D (5 bases). Per germline, CDR1 LNHDA and CDR2 SQIVND (reference sequence). Between the trimmed V and J ends, which lost 6 bases and 3 bases, there was a span of 12 bases. The CDR3 extends over 14 amino acids. The CDR3 DNA reads TGTGCCAGTAGACGAAGCGGAATCTACAATGAGCAGTTCTTC. This codes for CASRRSGIYNEQFF.

This chain links TRBV4-1 with TRBJ1-5; D is ambiguous. V lost 0 bases, J lost 5 bases, and 8 bases lay in between. The germline gives CDR1 MGHRA, CDR2 YSYEKL. The length of the CDR3 is 14 residues. This chain's CDR3 is CASSQEAPDQPQHF. In nucleotides, the CDR3 is TGCGCCAGCAGCCAAGAGGCACCTGATCAGCCCCAGCATTTT.

V gene TRBV5-6 combines with J gene TRBJ1-5, with D perhaps TRBD1 (6 bases). V was shortened by 1 base and J by 0 bases, with 17 bases between the two germline ends. There are 18 residues in the CDR3. The germline V gene has CDR1 SGHDT and CDR2 YYEEEE. This chain's CDR3 is CASSLSGGHPFSNQPQHF. CDR3 in DNA: TGTGCCAGCAGCTTGTCGGGGGGACATCCCTTTAGCAATCAGCCCCAGCATTTT.

The V and J genes are TRBV9 and TRBJ2-1; D possibly corresponds to TRBD2 (5 bases). The V gene lost 0 bases and the J gene lost 5 bases, with 9 bases spanning the gap. The CDR3 has 14 residues. Looked up from germline, CDR1 is SGDLS and CDR2 is YYNGEE. The CDR3, as DNA: TGTGCCAGCAGCGTAGATCTAGCCCACAATGAGCAGTTCTTC. This encodes CASSVDLAHNEQFF.